This TCR beta chain was sequenced for a study of T cell responses to AZD1222 COVID-19 vaccine. Findings and caveats of the study: Nearly half of spike-specific TCRs reportedly target variant regions that are unmutated in the B.1.351 and B.1.1.7 variants. There were vaccine-associated CD4 TCRs across spike, dominant at 160-218 and 743-854. White British donors predominated, females outnumbered males, and clonal diversity was possibly underestimated. Repertoire samples came only from after the peak T cell response.

Produced via immunoSEQ multiplex PCR; TCRdb's table is partial and in-frame only. The sample consists of 95,000 to 110,000 clones, approximately 86% of them appearing once. This clone was recorded only once. What it binds is not known. This TCR derives from an adult who received the MenACWY meningococcal vaccine as a control. This sample comprised peripheral blood, obtained 28 days after the second dose of the MenACWY control vaccine.

CDR3 residues: CASRPQANQPQHF. As DNA, the CDR3 is TGTGCCAGCAGGCCGCAGGCTAATCAGCCCCAGCATTTT. The chain carries TRBV28 and TRBJ1-5, with unresolved D. Trimming shortened V by 6 bases and J by 4 bases, and 10 bases separated the two germline ends. The CDR3 is made up of 13 amino acids. Germline CDR1 reads MDHEN; CDR2 reads SYDVKM.